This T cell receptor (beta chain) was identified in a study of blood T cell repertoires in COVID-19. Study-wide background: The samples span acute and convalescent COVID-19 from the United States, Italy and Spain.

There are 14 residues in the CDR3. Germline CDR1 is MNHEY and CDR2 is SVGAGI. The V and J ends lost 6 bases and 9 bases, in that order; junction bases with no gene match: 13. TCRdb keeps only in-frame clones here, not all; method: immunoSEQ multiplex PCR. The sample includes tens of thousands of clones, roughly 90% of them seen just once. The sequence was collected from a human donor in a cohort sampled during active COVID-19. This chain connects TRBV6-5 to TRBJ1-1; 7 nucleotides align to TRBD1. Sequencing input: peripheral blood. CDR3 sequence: CASSPRDRTGQAFF. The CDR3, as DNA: TGTGCCAGCAGCCCAAGGGACCGGACAGGCCAAGCTTTCTTT.